A single sample gave rise to the 3 T cell receptor beta chains below, sequenced in a study of shared clonotypes between healthy human individuals. This table comes from immunoSEQ multiplex PCR, and its TCRdb copy is limited to in-frame clones, with some not included. The table has under 2,500,000 clones, under 97% seen once. Input material: naive CD4+ T cells sorted from blood. Subset defined: CD45RA+ positively selected. The origin of the receptors is a man younger than 35 in good health.

V usage is TRBV2 and J usage is TRBJ2-5; TRBD2 matches 9 bases. With 2 bases clipped from V and 5 bases from J, the junction kept 9 bases outside the gene matches. This CDR3 contains 16 residues. CDR1 and CDR2 from the germline V gene are SNHLY and FYNNEI. Written as DNA, the CDR3 is TGTGCCAGCAGTGAAAAAACGGGGACTAGCTTGGAGACCCAGTACTTC. Translating gives CASSEKTGTSLETQYF.

The V call is TRBV7-2, the J call TRBJ2-7, with D maybe TRBD2 (6 bases). The CDR3 extends over 14 amino acids. Germline V gene lookup returns CDR1 SGHTA and CDR2 FQGNSA. V lost 5 bases, J lost 5 bases, and 16 bases lay in between. CDR3 protein: CASSSSGGFNEQYF. The CDR3 DNA is TGTGCCAGCAGCAGCTCCGGGGGTTTCAACGAGCAGTACTTC.

The chain joins TRBV12-5 to TRBJ2-3; D not resolved. Germline-derived CDR1 and CDR2 are LGHNT and FRNRAP. Deletions cut 7 bases from V and 2 bases from J, with 10 bases between. The CDR3 covers 13 residues. CDR3 loop: CASAVLITDTQYF. The CDR3 DNA follows: TGTGCTAGTGCCGTACTGATCACAGATACGCAGTATTTT.